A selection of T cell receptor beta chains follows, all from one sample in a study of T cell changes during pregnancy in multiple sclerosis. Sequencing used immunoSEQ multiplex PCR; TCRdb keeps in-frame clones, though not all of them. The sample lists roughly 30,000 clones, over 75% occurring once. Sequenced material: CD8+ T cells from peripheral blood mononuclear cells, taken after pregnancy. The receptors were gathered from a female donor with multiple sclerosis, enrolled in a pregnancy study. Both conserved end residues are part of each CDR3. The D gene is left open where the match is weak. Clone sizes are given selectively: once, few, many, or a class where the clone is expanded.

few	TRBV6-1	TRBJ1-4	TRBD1	TGTGCCAGCAGTGAAGGGACAGGGACTAATGAAAAACTGTTTTTT	CASSEGTGTNEKLFF
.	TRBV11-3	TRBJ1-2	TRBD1	TGTGCCAGCAGCGGACGGGACAGACAGAACTATGGCTACACCTTC	CASSGRDRQNYGYTF
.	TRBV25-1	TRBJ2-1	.	TGTGCCAGCAGTGATGGCGGCCTCTACAATGAGCAGTTCTTC	CASSDGGLYNEQFF
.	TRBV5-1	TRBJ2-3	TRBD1	TGCGCCAGCAGCCCCGGACAGGGAGGAGATACGCAGTATTTT	CASSPGQGGDTQYF
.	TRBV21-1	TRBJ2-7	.	TGTGCCAGCGGGCCCCGTCTTCGGACAACCACCTACGAGCAGTACTTC	CASGPRLRTTTYEQYF
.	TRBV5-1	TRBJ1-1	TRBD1	TGCGCCAGCAGCTTGGGACAGGGCCCATCGAACACTGAAGCTTTCTTT	CASSLGQGPSNTEAFF
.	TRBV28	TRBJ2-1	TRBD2	TGCGCCGTGGCGGGAGTAGGCGAGCAGTTCTTC	CAVAGVGEQFF
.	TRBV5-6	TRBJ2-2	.	TGTGCCAGCAGCTTGCTTAACACCGGGGAGCTGTTTTTT	CASSLLNTGELFF
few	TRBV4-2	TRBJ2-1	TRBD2	TGTGCCAGCAGCCAAGAAAGCGGGAACTCCTACAATGAGCAGTTCTTC	CASSQESGNSYNEQFF
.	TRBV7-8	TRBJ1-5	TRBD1	TGTGCCAGCAGCTTGGGACAGGGAAAGGATAGCAATCAGCCCCAGCATTTT	CASSLGQGKDSNQPQHF
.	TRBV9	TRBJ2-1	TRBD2	TGTGCCAGCAGCGCCCGGACTAGCGGGAGCTCCTACAATGAGCAGTTCTTC	CASSARTSGSSYNEQFF
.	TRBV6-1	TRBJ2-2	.	TGTGCCAGCAGTCCCAGGGTGGGGACCGGGGAGCTGTTTTTT	CASSPRVGTGELFF
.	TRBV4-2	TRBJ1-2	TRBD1	TGTGCCAGCAGCCAAGACGTTCGGGACAGGGGGGGCAATGGCTACACCTTC	CASSQDVRDRGGNGYTF
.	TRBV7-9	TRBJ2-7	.	TGTGCCAGCAGCTTCTTTGACGAGCAGTACTTC	CASSFFDEQYF
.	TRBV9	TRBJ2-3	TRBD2	TGTGCCAGCAGCGTAGGAGGACTAGCGGGGGATACGCAGTATTTT	CASSVGGLAGDTQYF
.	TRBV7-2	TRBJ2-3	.	TGTGCCAGCAGCTTAGTTTTTGTGTCCCAGGACACAGATACGCAGTATTTT	CASSLVFVSQDTDTQYF
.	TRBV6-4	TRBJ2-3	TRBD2	TGTGCCAGCAGTGTGGCGGGAGGAGCAGATACGCAGTATTTT	CASSVAGGADTQYF
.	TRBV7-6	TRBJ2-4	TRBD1	TGTGCCAGCAGCCCCGGACAGGGGGCGAACATTCAGTACTTC	CASSPGQGANIQYF
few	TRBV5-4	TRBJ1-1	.	TGTGCCAGCAGCTCCGTACAGGGAACTGAAGCTTTCTTT	CASSSVQGTEAFF
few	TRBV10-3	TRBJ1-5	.	TGTGCCATCAGTGAGGGGGCGGAAAATCAGCCCCAGCATTTT	CAISEGAENQPQHF
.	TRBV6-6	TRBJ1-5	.	TGTGCCAGCAGTTACTCCACGGCGGGTAGCAATCAGCCCCAGCATTTT	CASSYSTAGSNQPQHF
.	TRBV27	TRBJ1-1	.	TGTGCCAGCAGTGCCAGGGTGGATGGGACTGAAGCTTTCTTT	CASSARVDGTEAFF
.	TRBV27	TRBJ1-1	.	TGTGCCAGTGGGCCGGGAATGAACACTGAAGCTTTCTTT	CASGPGMNTEAFF
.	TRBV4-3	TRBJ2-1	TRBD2	TGCGCCAGCAGCCAAGCGAGCGGACTAGCGGTATCCAATGAGCAGTTCTTC	CASSQASGLAVSNEQFF